Listed here are 24 T cell receptor beta chains from one sample, sequenced in a study of blood T cell repertoires in COVID-19 (dated by TCRdb to about 2020). The library was generated by the immunoSEQ multiplex PCR assay. TCRdb carries this immuneACCESS record with in-frame sequences only. Its versions omit some clonotypes, under half of them owing to an unresolved V gene in the studies checked, with the rest unexplained. The sample table contains over 150,000 clones; only one count was recorded for around 86% of them. The leading ten clones occupy about 2.6% of the sample. Sample: peripheral blood. These receptors were obtained from a man in his forties or fifties with active or convalescent COVID-19.

The V and J genes are TRBV5-4 and TRBJ1-6, with D unresolved. From germline, CDR1 is SGHNT and CDR2 YYREEE (reference sequence). Trimming took off 0 bases at V and 5 bases at J, with 6 bases between the two ends. CDR3 length equals 14 residues. The CDR3 protein is CASSLAVNNSPLHF. The CDR3 DNA sequence: TGTGCCAGCAGCTTGGCCGTAAATAATTCACCCCTCCACTTT.

This clone was found a few times. V is TRBV3-1 (or the pseudogene TRBV3-2) and J is TRBJ2-2, with 9 bases identical to TRBD1. Germline CDR1 reads LGHDT; CDR2 reads YNNKEL (reference sequence). The length of the CDR3 is 17 residues. V lost 7 bases to trimming and J lost 5 bases; unmatched junction nucleotides: 14. The CDR3 loop is CASTSPSGTGLTGELFF. Here the CDR3 DNA reads TGTGCCAGCACTTCCCCCTCGGGGACAGGGCTAACCGGGGAGCTGTTTTTT.

The V gene is TRBV2, the J gene TRBJ1-4, with 7 bases aligning to TRBD1. Germline CDR1 and CDR2: SNHLY and FYNNEI. The CDR3 sequence is 13 residues long. Losses at the gene ends were 5 bases for V and 7 bases for J; bases not matched to a gene: 4. CDR3 sequence reads: CASSMGQPEKLFF. DNA for the CDR3: TGTGCCAGCAGTATGGGACAGCCTGAAAAACTGTTTTTT. The full variable domain, in which reference TRBV2 and TRBJ1-4 provide the parts outside the CDR3, is EPEVTQTPSHQVTQMGQEVILRCVPISNHLYFYWYRQILGQKVEFLVSFYNNEISEKSEIFDDQFSVERPDGSNFTLKIRSTKLEDSAMYFCASSMGQPEKLFFGSGTQLSVL.

The chain joins TRBV5-4 to TRBJ1-6, with 8 bases that match TRBD1. CDR1 and CDR2 (germline): SGHNT, YYREEE (reference sequence). V dropped 4 bases and J dropped 9; count of bases not matched to a gene: 9. This CDR3 is 15 amino acids long. CDR3 sequence reads: CASSARQGQTSPLHF. The CDR3 DNA follows: TGTGCCAGCAGCGCCCGACAGGGGCAGACTTCACCCCTCCACTTT.

This sequence joins TRBV7-5 and TRBJ2-7; the table gives TRBD2 as D, unverified against the DNA. TRBV7-5 is an annotated pseudogene. The CDR3 covers 15 residues. Written as DNA, the CDR3 is TGTGTCAGAAGCCCCGAATTGTGGTGCGGTTACGAGCAGTACTTC. Amino acid sequence: CVRSPELWCGYEQYF.

This chain joins TRBV19 and TRBJ1-5; TRBD1 matches at 7 bases. The CDR3 is 15 amino acids. Germline V lookup: CDR1 LNHDA, CDR2 SQIVND (reference sequence). V was clipped by 5 bases and J by 7 bases; unmatched bases: 11. The DNA for the CDR3 is TGTGCCAGTAGTCCCCAAGGACAGGTCGGGCAGCCCCAGCATTTT. Translation: CASSPQGQVGQPQHF. The entire variable domain, with the rest obtained from reference TRBV19 and TRBJ1-5, is as follows: DGGITQSPKYLFRKEGQNVTLSCEQNLNHDAMYWYRQDPGQGLRLIYYSQIVNDFQKGDIAEGYSVSREKKESFPLTVTSAQKNPTAFYLCASSPQGQVGQPQHFGDGTRLSIL.

The rearrangement links TRBV27 to TRBJ2-1, with 7 nucleotides matching TRBD1. This CDR3 has 15 amino acids. In germline, CDR1 is MNHEY, CDR2 SMNVEV (reference sequence). Trimming at V came to 3 bases and at J to 6 bases, leaving 8 bases not matched to a gene. The CDR3 spells CASSFWDSGINEQFF. The CDR3 coding sequence is TGTGCCAGCAGTTTTTGGGACAGCGGCATCAATGAGCAGTTCTTC.

This chain connects TRBV6-1 to TRBJ1-6; D is undetermined. This CDR3 is built from 16 residues. The V end lost 0 bases, the J end lost 0 bases, and 6 bases lay between the germline ends. The V gene's germline CDR1 is MNHNS and CDR2 SASEGT. In DNA form, the CDR3 reads TGTGCCAGCAGTGAAGCGCACAGCTCCTATAATTCACCCCTCCACTTT. This encodes CASSEAHSSYNSPLHF.

The chain carries TRBV5-6 and TRBJ1-6; TRBD1 aligns across 8 bases. The J segment lost 8 bases and the V segment lost 7 bases, leaving 11 bases of the junction unmatched. This CDR3 is 15 amino acids long. CDR1 is SGHDT, CDR2 YYEEEE, per germline. The CDR3 sequence is CASSRDRFEDSPLHF. DNA for the CDR3: TGTGCCAGCTCCCGGGACAGGTTCGAAGATTCACCCCTCCACTTT.

The CDR3, as DNA: TGTGCCAGCAGCCACAGTTACATCTACTATGGCTACACCTTC. It codes for CASSHSYIYYGYTF. The chain joins TRBV3-1 (or the pseudogene TRBV3-2) to TRBJ1-2, with unresolved D. The V end lost 3 bases, the J end lost 3 bases, and 11 bases lay between the germline ends. There are 14 residues in the CDR3. The V gene's germline CDR1 is LGHDT and CDR2 YNNKEL (reference sequence).

This chain links TRBV19 with TRBJ1-2; 11 bases map to TRBD1. The CDR3 is made up of 15 amino acids. Trimming cost V 4 bases and J 5 bases; bases outside gene matches: 6. Germline CDR1 reads LNHDA; CDR2 reads SQIVND (reference sequence). This CDR3 reads CASSNPGTGGYGYTF. The CDR3 DNA is TGTGCCAGTAGTAACCCCGGGACAGGGGGATATGGCTACACCTTC.

The chain recombines TRBV11-2 with TRBJ2-3, with 14 bases that match TRBD2. Germline lookup yields CDR1 SGHAT and CDR2 FQNNGV. This CDR3 spans 14 amino acids. The trim removed 6 bases at V and 6 bases at J, leaving 2 bases unmatched. In nucleotides, the CDR3 is TGTGCCAGCAGAAGGACTAGCGGGGGGGATACGCAGTATTTT. Protein sequence: CASRRTSGGDTQYF.

V is TRBV18 and J is TRBJ2-3; tentative D call: TRBD2 (5 bases). This CDR3 region has 15 residues. V lost 5 bases, J lost 4 bases, and 16 bases lay in between. CDR1 KGHSH and CDR2 LQKENI come from the germline V gene. CDR3 residues: CASSIRYIGADTQYF. The CDR3 DNA reads TGTGCCAGCTCAATTAGGTATATCGGGGCAGATACGCAGTATTTT.

A single count supports this clone. V usage is TRBV4-1 and J usage is TRBJ2-3; TRBD2 aligns across 10 bases. The CDR3 totals 19 residues. Germline V gives CDR1 MGHRA, CDR2 YSYEKL. The V gene end was trimmed by 0 bases and the J gene end by 6 bases; junction bases not matched to a gene: 15. CDR3 amino acids: CASSQDSLASGGGRDTQYF. The DNA of the CDR3 is TGCGCCAGCAGCCAAGATAGCCTGGCTAGCGGGGGTGGGAGGGATACGCAGTATTTT.

This clone was detected a few times. V is TRBV2 and J is TRBJ2-7, with D uncertain. V was shortened by 3 bases and J by 4 bases, with 16 bases between the two germline ends. The CDR3 sequence is 15 residues long. Germline-derived CDR1 and CDR2 are SNHLY and FYNNEI. CDR3 in amino acids: CASSDSRHLNYEQYF. CDR3 coding DNA: TGTGCCAGCAGTGATTCGAGACACCTAAATTACGAGCAGTACTTC.

The chain recombines TRBV7-8 with TRBJ1-2; D may be TRBD1 (6 bases). Germline assignment: CDR1 SGHVS and CDR2 FQNEAQ. This CDR3 comprises 17 residues. Trimming took off 1 base at V and 6 bases at J, with 21 bases between the two ends. CDR3 region: CASSLGDLGTTHHGYTF. The CDR3 DNA is TGTGCCAGCAGCTTAGGAGACCTTGGGACAACGCACCATGGCTACACCTTC. Variable domain in full (rest from reference TRBV7-8 and TRBJ1-2): GAGVSQSPRYKVAKRGQDVALRCDPISGHVSLFWYQQALGQGPEFLTYFQNEAQLDKSGLPSDRFFAERPEGSVSTLKIQRTQQEDSAVYLCASSLGDLGTTHHGYTFGSGTRLTVV.

In the case of this clone: The DNA is omitted, as the CDR3 cannot be located on it reliably, and the CDR3 follows TCRdb's listing. The genes are TRBV19 and TRBJ1-1; the tabulated D call, TRBD1, remains unverified against the DNA. The CDR3 is 13 residues long, ends included. Per the germline V gene, CDR1 is LNHDA and CDR2 is SQIVND (reference sequence). This CDR3 reads CASSILARTEAFF.

V usage is TRBV3-1 (or the pseudogene TRBV3-2) and J usage is TRBJ1-2; D not certain. The CDR3 runs 15 residues. Trimming pared 0 bases from V and 0 bases from J, leaving 8 bases between. Per the germline V gene, CDR1 is LGHDT and CDR2 is YNNKEL (reference sequence). CDR3 in amino acids: CASSQDDTANYGYTF. The DNA for the CDR3 is TGTGCCAGCAGCCAAGACGATACGGCTAACTATGGCTACACCTTC.

This rearrangement joins TRBV5-4 to TRBJ1-2; no clear D. Germline V gene lookup returns CDR1 SGHNT and CDR2 YYREEE (reference sequence). This CDR3 is built from 17 residues. V was pared by 2 bases and J by 2 bases, with 19 bases between. CDR3 in amino acids: CASSFGQGIPTNYGYTF. The CDR3 DNA reads as TGTGCCAGCAGCTTTGGGCAAGGCATTCCCACAAACTATGGCTACACCTTC.

The rearrangement joins TRBV7-2 to TRBJ1-2; 11 bases map to TRBD1. With 5 bases clipped from V and 7 bases from J, the junction kept 6 bases outside the gene matches. Germline V lookup: CDR1 SGHTA, CDR2 FQGNSA. This CDR3 is built from 14 residues. The CDR3 region has the DNA TGTGCCAGCAGCCCGAGGACAGGGGGCGTTGGCTACACCTTC. Encoded protein: CASSPRTGGVGYTF.

The chain is built from TRBV12-5 and TRBJ1-1; a weak D match, TRBD1 (5 bases). The CDR3 runs to 16 residues. Germline V gene sequence: CDR1 LGHNT, CDR2 FRNRAP. Trimming shortened V by 2 bases and J by 4 bases, and 17 bases separated the two germline ends. The DNA for the CDR3 is TGTGCTAGTGGTTTGTCCCAGGGAGGGCTACGCACTGAAGCTTTCTTT. It encodes CASGLSQGGLRTEAFF.

The V and J genes are TRBV5-1 and TRBJ1-3; D gene unclear. The germline V and J ends were trimmed by 2 bases and 0 bases, with 9 bases remaining between them. The CDR3 has 15 residues. Germline-derived CDR1 and CDR2 are SGHRS and YFSETQ. CDR3: CASSFASSSGNTIYF. Written as DNA, the CDR3 is TGCGCCAGCAGCTTTGCAAGTAGCTCTGGAAACACCATATATTTT.

The rearrangement uses TRBV27 and TRBJ1-1, with D perhaps matching TRBD1 (5 bases). The CDR3 has 14 amino acids. V gave up 2 bases and J gave up 1 base, with 8 bases separating them. Germline CDR1 is MNHEY and CDR2 is SMNVEV (reference sequence). The CDR3 nucleotides are TGTGCCAGCAGTTTAGGCGGGACGAACACTGAAGCTTTCTTT. It yields the protein CASSLGGTNTEAFF.

In the case of this clone: Mismatch with germline at one junction end may stem from a read error. V and J are TRBV28 and TRBJ1-1; D gene uncertain. This CDR3 has 17 residues. CDR1 is MDHEN and CDR2 is SYDVKM in the germline V gene. CDR3 amino acids: CASSFLTGERYSREGFF. CDR3 sequence (DNA): TGTGCCAGCAGTTTTCTGACTGGAGAAAGGTACTCTCGGGAAGGTTTCTTT.